These 7 T cell receptor beta chains share one sample of origin, sequenced in a study of regulatory T cells in long-lasting Graves disease (dated by TCRdb to the early 2020s). Sample time point, as interpreted from the label and publication: newly diagnosed GD, antithyroid drugs for less than 3 months. For both TCR sequencing and RNA sequencing, RNA was extracted from PBMCs using TRIzol. Receptors were amplified or captured by multiplex PCR. The run used an Illumina HiSeq 4000. iRepertoire HTBI primers and Arm-PCR amplification of CDR3 regions were used to construct TCR beta libraries. TCRdb's own reprocessing of the public reads used fastp at Q25 and MiXCR and kept productive beta chains. Rows are combined by CDR3 protein, so each entry shows the most common genes and DNA. The sample includes roughly 610,000 distinct CDR3 sequences, with 15% to 20% observed a single time. The ten top clones hold around 13% of the sample.

This sample also appeared in a second study, on T cells in Graves' hyperthyroidism and ophthalmopathy.

The material sequenced was peripheral blood mononuclear cells (PBMCs), taken at new diagnosis, from a patient treated with antithyroid drugs. These receptors all stem from a man aged 18 to 35 with Graves disease. Donor details come from another sample of the same person, matched by shared clones.

This clonotype was seen repeatedly, ten times or more. V is TRBV3-1 and J is TRBJ1-1; no reliable D call. V was trimmed by 1 base and J by 1 base, leaving 7 bases between them. Germline assignment: CDR1 LGHDT and CDR2 YNNKEL (reference sequence). The CDR3 contains 14 residues. This CDR3 is CASSQGIRNTEAFF. The DNA of the CDR3 is TGTGCCAGCAGCCAAGGAATCAGGAACACTGAAGCTTTCTTT.

About this clonotype: This clone may be a read error of a much larger clone one base away. This chain joins TRBV30 and TRBJ2-5; D might be TRBD1 (6 bases). The length of the CDR3 is 13 residues. V dropped 2 bases and J dropped 9 bases, with 16 bases sitting between them. CDR1 and CDR2 (germline): GTSNPN, SVGIG (reference sequence). CDR3 in amino acids: CAWSRTGMESQYF. The CDR3 DNA follows: TGTGCCTGGAGTCGTACAGGGATGGAGTCCCAGTACTTC.

This clonotype was detected many times. A much bigger clone sits one base away, suggesting this may be a read error. The rearrangement links TRBV27 to TRBJ1-1, with D possibly matching TRBD1 (6 bases). Germline lookup yields CDR1 MNHEY and CDR2 SMNVEV (reference sequence). This CDR3 contains 13 residues. The V gene lost 6 bases and the J gene lost 1 base, with 9 bases spanning the gap. The DNA for the CDR3 is TGTGCCAGCAGGCCGACAGGGAACACTGAAGCTTTCTTT. It yields the protein CASRPTGNTEAFF.

This clonotype was counted many times. The chain employs TRBV25-1 and TRBJ1-5; tentatively, D is TRBD1 (5 bases). The CDR3 covers 17 residues. Trimming pared 2 bases from V and 6 bases from J, leaving 20 bases between. The germline V gene encodes CDR1 MGHDK and CDR2 SYGVNS. The CDR3 nucleotides read TGTGCCAGCAGTGAAATAGCAGGGACGAAGCTGGGTCAGCCCCAGCATTTT. Its protein product is CASSEIAGTKLGQPQHF.

This clonotype was seen ten or more times. An end of the junction does not agree with germline; a read error may underlie this. The gene calls are TRBV28 and TRBJ2-2, with D perhaps matching TRBD1 (5 bases). Germline V gene sequence: CDR1 MDHEN, CDR2 SYDVKM. The CDR3 totals 16 residues. The CDR3 protein is CASSPGLGSNTGELFF. DNA for the CDR3: TGTGCCAGCAGCCCAGGGTTGGGGTCGAATACCGGGGAGCTGTTTTTT.

This clonotype was observed a handful of times. J is TRBJ1-5 and V is TRBV12-3 or TRBV12-4; a weak D match, TRBD1 (5 bases). V lost 11 bases to trimming and J lost 5 bases, with 10 bases between them. The CDR3 is 11 amino acids. The CDR3 DNA reads TGTGCCTGCGGGGCGGATCAGCCCCAGCATTTT. It codes for CACGADQPQHF.

On this clonotype: A much bigger clone sits one base away, suggesting this may be a read error. The rearrangement uses TRBV27 and TRBJ2-1; D is unresolved. This CDR3 has 11 amino acids. The V gene's germline CDR1 is MNHEY and CDR2 SMNVEV (reference sequence). The CDR3 loop is CASSRYNEQLF. The CDR3 DNA is TGTGCCAGCAGTCGCTACAATGAGCAGCTCTTC.